Reported below is one T cell receptor (beta chain). The record originates from a study of blood T cell repertoires in COVID-19. Whole-study context: PBMCs, B-cell-depleted T cells, or T cells provided the cDNA or gDNA that made up the material.

Measured with immunoSEQ multiplex PCR; TCRdb has only the in-frame clones, and not every one. The data hold 350,000 or so clones, with more than 70% observed a single time. Trimming removed 1 base at V and 0 bases at J, with 9 bases between. The CDR3 has 16 residues. CDR1 is SGHTA, CDR2 FQGNSA, per germline. The sample taken for sequencing was peripheral blood. V gene TRBV7-2 combines with J gene TRBJ1-4, with D perhaps matching TRBD1 (6 bases). The clonotype was recovered from a woman aged 60-70 years with COVID-19, enrolled during active disease. Written as DNA, the CDR3 is TGTGCCAGCAGCTTAGGGGGGCGCACAACTAATGAAAAACTGTTTTTT. It encodes CASSLGGRTTNEKLFF.